This T cell receptor delta chain was obtained from a study of Vδ1+ human thymocytes. The study, taken as a whole, reports: Thymic TRG and TRD repertoires appeared highly polyclonal, with Gaussian CDR3 length distributions.

Points on this clone: Its antigen remains unidentified.

Extracted RNA was reverse transcribed into cDNA. The CDR3 regions were amplified by multiplex PCR from V-gene primers to a constant-region primer. TCRdb reanalyzed the multiplex PCR reads using CATT. The sample carries about 25,000 delta-chain clones, 7.4% recorded once. V dropped 4 bases and J dropped 2; count of bases not matched to a gene: 28. The CDR3 is made up of 24 amino acids. From germline, CDR1 is TSWWSYY and CDR2 QGS. The sequence came from a girl under three years old who had congenital heart surgery. The chain recombines TRDV1 with TRDJ1; TRDD3 aligns across 13 bases. The J gene, missing from TCRdb, was assigned here through DNA to germline matching. Material: Vdelta1+ gamma-delta thymocytes from the thymus. Subset described: FACS-sorted CD3+ TCRalphabeta- TCRVdelta1+ TCRVdelta2- thymocytes. CDR3 amino acids: CALGGSFLRCTGGYAHPQTDKLIF. The CDR3 DNA reads as TGTGCTCTTGGGGGTTCCTTCCTACGTTGTACTGGGGGATACGCGCACCCACAGACCGATAAACTCATCTTT.